Shown below are 28 T cell receptor beta chains from a single sample sequenced in a study of regulatory T cells in long-lasting Graves disease. Stated time point: newly diagnosed GD, antithyroid drugs for less than 3 months. After RNA was extracted from PBMCs, the TCR library was made from it. Arm-PCR of CDR3 regions and iRepertoire HTBI primers were used to build TCR beta libraries. TCRdb reprocessed the multiplex PCR reads with MiXCR, giving one entry per CDR3 protein. This table has over 400,000 distinct CDR3 sequences, less than 15% appearing once. These data also formed part of another study, on T cells in Graves' hyperthyroidism and ophthalmopathy.

Sequenced material: peripheral blood mononuclear cells (PBMCs), taken at new diagnosis, from a patient treated with antithyroid drugs. The receptors were gathered from a woman aged 50 to 65 with Graves disease.

This clonotype was counted many times. The rearrangement joins TRBV18 to TRBJ1-5; TRBD1 might be the D (6 bases). V was shortened by 5 bases and J by 4 bases, with 12 bases between the two germline ends. This CDR3 is 14 amino acids long. The germline V gene has CDR1 KGHSH and CDR2 LQKENI. The DNA for the CDR3 is TGTGCCAGCTCAGCCCGGGACACAAATCAGCCCCAGCATTTT. Translation: CASSARDTNQPQHF. The full variable domain, rest sourced from reference TRBV18 and TRBJ1-5, is NAGVMQNPRHLVRRRGQEARLRCSPMKGHSHVYWYRQLPEEGLKFMVYLQKENIIDESGMPKERFSAEFPKEGPSILRIQQVVRGDSAAYFCASSARDTNQPQHFGDGTRLSIL.

The table lists this clonotype with many counts. The chain employs TRBV10-2 and TRBJ2-5; TRBD2 agrees at 11 bases. Losses at the gene ends were 4 bases for V and 4 bases for J; bases not matched to a gene: 5. Germline CDR1 WSHSY, CDR2 SAAADI. CDR3 length: 15 residues. In nucleotides, the CDR3 is TGCGCCAGCAGTGGCTTGGGACTAGCGGTAGAGACCCAGTACTTC. Translating it yields CASSGLGLAVETQYF.

This clonotype appeared many times. The chain joins TRBV5-1 to TRBJ2-3; 9 nucleotides match TRBD1. The junction had 6 bases not matched to a gene; V was cut back by 4 bases and J by 3 bases. CDR3 length: 15 amino acids. Germline loops: CDR1 SGHRS, CDR2 YFSETQ. The CDR3 DNA is TGCGCCAGCAGCCTACAGGGGGCTTTGACAGATACGCAGTATTTT. Translating it yields CASSLQGALTDTQYF.

This clonotype was recorded at least ten times. The chain carries TRBV2 and TRBJ1-2; maybe TRBD1 (6 bases). This CDR3 has 13 amino acids. Germline CDR1 is SNHLY and CDR2 is FYNNEI. V was shortened by 2 bases and J by 6 bases, with 10 bases between the two germline ends. CDR3 coding DNA: TGTGCCAGCAGTGAACGAGCAGGGGATGGCTACACCTTC. Protein: CASSERAGDGYTF.

This clonotype was counted many times. This chain connects TRBV20-1 to TRBJ2-3, with 7 bases matching TRBD1. The ends lost 2 bases at V and 6 bases at J; junction bases unmatched: 8. The V gene's germline CDR1 is DFQATT and CDR2 SNEGSKA (reference sequence). The CDR3 loop spans 14 amino acids. CDR3 amino acids: CSARLLTGTDTQYF. CDR3 coding DNA: TGCAGTGCTAGACTCCTGACAGGGACGGATACGCAGTATTTT.

This clonotype was seen many times. The rearrangement joins TRBV18 to TRBJ2-7; no clear D gene. The germline V gene has CDR1 KGHSH and CDR2 LQKENI. This CDR3 is built from 13 residues. The V gene lost 2 bases and the J gene lost 7 bases, with 12 bases spanning the gap. This chain's CDR3 is CASSPVTLGEQYF. CDR3 nucleotides: TGTGCCAGCTCACCAGTGACTCTGGGTGAGCAGTACTTC.

This clonotype was picked up a small number of times. The V call is TRBV5-4, the J call TRBJ2-7; 8 bases are a match to TRBD2. The CDR3 totals 16 residues. CDR1 and CDR2 from the germline V gene are SGHNT and YYREEE (reference sequence). V trimming: 4 bases; J trimming: 4 bases; junction bases outside the gene matches: 13. The CDR3 here is CASSPGGWTSSYEQYF. DNA of the CDR3: TGTGCCAGCAGCCCCGGAGGTTGGACTAGCTCTTACGAGCAGTACTTC.

There are a few counts of this clonotype. V and J are TRBV19 and TRBJ1-5, with D perhaps TRBD1 (5 bases). The germline V gene has CDR1 LNHDA and CDR2 SQIVND (reference sequence). V was clipped by 6 bases and J by 5 bases, with 20 bases between them. This CDR3 is built from 16 residues. The DNA of the CDR3 is TGTGCCAGTAGAGCCATAGGGACGGCAGACTATCAGCCCCAGCATTTT. It specifies CASRAIGTADYQPQHF. Using reference TRBV19 and TRBJ1-5 for the parts outside the CDR3, the full variable domain is DGGITQSPKYLFRKEGQNVTLSCEQNLNHDAMYWYRQDPGQGLRLIYYSQIVNDFQKGDIAEGYSVSREKKESFPLTVTSAQKNPTAFYLCASRAIGTADYQPQHFGDGTRLSIL.

The rearrangement joins TRBV6-1 to TRBJ2-1; the D call may be TRBD1 or TRBD2 (5 bases each). V gave up 6 bases and J gave up 8 bases, with 20 bases separating them. The V gene's germline CDR1 is MNHNS and CDR2 SASEGT. The CDR3 totals 15 residues. The CDR3, as DNA: TGTGCCAGCAGCCCCAGGGCCGGGGAGATGTATGAGCAGTTCTTC. Residues: CASSPRAGEMYEQFF.

The chain employs TRBV4-1 and TRBJ2-7; the match to TRBD2 covers 7 bases. The CDR3 extends over 16 amino acids. Germline loops: CDR1 MGHRA, CDR2 YSYEKL. Trimming cost V 0 bases and J 3 bases; bases outside gene matches: 8. The CDR3 DNA follows: TGCGCCAGCAGCCAAGAACCTAGCGGAGGACTCTACGAGCAGTACTTC. This gives the protein CASSQEPSGGLYEQYF.

J is TRBJ2-1 and V is TRBV28; 8 nucleotides align to TRBD1. The CDR3 has 15 residues. Germline-derived CDR1 and CDR2 are MDHEN and SYDVKM. V shed 6 bases and J 4 bases; nucleotides not matched to a gene: 8. CDR3 DNA: TGTGCCAGCAGGGGTCAGGGGGCCCTATACAATGAGCAGTTCTTC. This codes for CASRGQGALYNEQFF.

This clonotype was observed at least ten times. The gene calls are TRBV12-3 or TRBV12-4 and TRBJ1-1, with D possibly TRBD1 on 5 matching bases. The CDR3 is 14 amino acids. V gave up 3 bases and J gave up 1 base, with 9 bases separating them. The CDR3 DNA follows: TGTGCCAGCAGTTTGAGGGGCAGGAACACTGAAGCTTTCTTT. Translation: CASSLRGRNTEAFF.

The rearrangement uses TRBV28 and TRBJ2-7, with a weak D call TRBD1 (6 bases). Germline CDR1 is MDHEN and CDR2 is SYDVKM. The CDR3 contains 11 residues. V lost 8 bases and J lost 3, with 8 bases in between. The CDR3 DNA follows: TGTGCCAGCCTACAGGGCTACGAGCAGTACTTC. Amino acid sequence: CASLQGYEQYF.

This clonotype was detected a few times. The chain links TRBV27 to TRBJ1-5; D call uncertain. Trimming left V 2 bases short and J 4 bases short, with 9 bases between. In germline, CDR1 is MNHEY, CDR2 SMNVEV (reference sequence). The CDR3 length is 14 residues. In DNA form, the CDR3 reads TGTGCCAGCAGTTTAGGGATGGAAAATCAGCCCCAGCATTTT. Translating it yields CASSLGMENQPQHF.

There are many counts of this clonotype. V gene TRBV11-2 combines with J gene TRBJ1-1; D uncertain. This CDR3 comprises 15 residues. Germline CDR1 reads SGHAT; CDR2 reads FQNNGV. V shed 2 bases and J shed 11 bases, with 21 bases lying between them. CDR3 residues: CASSLTGAVPLAAFF. The DNA of the CDR3 is TGTGCCAGCAGCTTAACGGGAGCTGTTCCCTTAGCTGCTTTCTTT.

The chain employs TRBV10-2 and TRBJ2-1; 11 bases are a match to TRBD2. The CDR3 spans 14 residues. The germline gives CDR1 WSHSY, CDR2 SAAADI. V gave up 7 bases and J gave up 6 bases; unmatched junction bases: 5. The CDR3 DNA follows: TGCGCCAGCAAGGTTAGCGGGAGGGTCAATGAGCAGTTCTTC. Protein product: CASKVSGRVNEQFF.

V usage is TRBV18 and J usage is TRBJ1-6; 7 bases fit TRBD1. V lost 3 bases, J lost 7 bases, and 6 bases stayed unmatched. The germline V gene encodes CDR1 KGHSH and CDR2 LQKENI. There are 15 residues in the CDR3. The CDR3: CASSPDLQGNSPLHF. As DNA, the CDR3 is TGTGCCAGCTCACCCGATTTACAGGGGAATTCACCCCTCCACTTT.

A few counts support this clonotype. V and J are TRBV5-4 and TRBJ2-6, with 11 positions matching TRBD1. The V gene end was trimmed by 4 bases and the J gene end by 6 bases; junction bases not matched to a gene: 9. The germline CDR1 and CDR2 sequences are SGHNT and YYREEE (reference sequence). The CDR3 contains 17 residues. The CDR3 region has the DNA TGTGCCAGCAGCCGGGACAGGGGGTACTCTCAGGCCAACGTCCTGACTTTC. It yields the protein CASSRDRGYSQANVLTF.

This clonotype was found many times. The chain has TRBV7-2 and TRBJ1-6; D is uncertain. The V gene lost 2 bases and the J gene lost 4 bases, with 15 bases spanning the gap. CDR1 is SGHTA and CDR2 is FQGNSA in the germline V gene. The CDR3 spans 17 residues. CDR3 nucleotide sequence: TGTGCCAGCAGCTTAACCCGGTGGGGAGGGTATAATTCACCCCTCCACTTT. This encodes CASSLTRWGGYNSPLHF.

CDR3 bases: TGTGCCAGCAGCCCCAAGGACGCAGATGGCTATGGCTACACCTTC. Its translation: CASSPKDADGYGYTF. The genes are TRBV5-5 and TRBJ1-2, with unresolved D. The CDR3 loop spans 15 amino acids. Germline CDR1 is SGHKS and CDR2 is YYEKEE (reference sequence). V shed 4 bases and J shed 4 bases, with 17 bases lying between them.

This clonotype was observed many times. The chain recombines TRBV6-1 with TRBJ2-1; 12 nucleotides align to TRBD2. V gave up 5 bases and J gave up 8 bases; unmatched junction bases: 10. CDR1 MNHNS and CDR2 SASEGT come from the germline V gene. The CDR3 has 16 amino acids. The CDR3 region has the DNA TGTGCCAGCAGTACACGGACTAGCGGGACTGTCGATGAGCAGTTCTTC. Protein product: CASSTRTSGTVDEQFF.

This clonotype was counted ten times or more. This chain links TRBV20-1 with TRBJ2-1, with unresolved D. Germline CDR1 is DFQATT and CDR2 is SNEGSKA (reference sequence). Trimming shortened V by 6 bases and J by 0 bases, and 15 bases separated the two germline ends. The CDR3 contains 15 residues. Here the CDR3 DNA reads TGCAGTGCAAAACCGACCATTATCTCCTACAATGAGCAGTTCTTC. It is translated as CSAKPTIISYNEQFF.

This clonotype was observed at least ten times. The chain joins TRBV2 to TRBJ1-5, with TRBD1 matching 7 bases. Looked up from germline, CDR1 is SNHLY and CDR2 is FYNNEI. The CDR3 covers 15 residues. V lost 8 bases, J lost 4 bases, and 11 bases stayed unmatched. The CDR3 loop reads CASQPQGTVNQPQHF. DNA for the CDR3: TGTGCCAGCCAACCACAGGGGACCGTGAATCAGCCCCAGCATTTT.

This chain links TRBV5-1 with TRBJ1-5; 7 bases are shared with TRBD1. Germline assignment: CDR1 SGHRS and CDR2 YFSETQ. The CDR3 is 15 amino acids. V was clipped by 4 bases and J by 2 bases; unmatched bases: 6. The CDR3 DNA follows: TGCGCCAGCAGCATAGGGACAGCCCGCAATCAGCCCCAGCATTTT. As protein: CASSIGTARNQPQHF.

The rearrangement uses TRBV20-1 and TRBJ2-3, with 9 bases fitting TRBD1. Germline V gene data show CDR1 as DFQATT and CDR2 as SNEGSKA (reference sequence). The ends lost 6 bases at V and 3 bases at J; junction bases unmatched: 10. The CDR3 is made up of 15 amino acids. In nucleotides, the CDR3 is TGCAGTGCAACCACAGGGGGCTGGGGGACAGATACGCAGTATTTT. Protein sequence: CSATTGGWGTDTQYF.

The chain has TRBV4-1 and TRBJ2-1, with 8 bases fitting TRBD1. The CDR3 runs to 16 residues. From germline, CDR1 is MGHRA and CDR2 YSYEKL. V trimming: 4 bases; J trimming: 0 bases; junction bases outside the gene matches: 5. The CDR3 DNA reads TGCGCCAGCAGCCGCTGGACAGGGATCTCCTACAATGAGCAGTTCTTC. Its translation: CASSRWTGISYNEQFF.

This clonotype turned up a few times. J is TRBJ2-1 and V is TRBV28; D ambiguous. In germline, CDR1 is MDHEN, CDR2 SYDVKM. The germline V and J ends were trimmed by 7 bases and 6 bases, with 16 bases remaining between them. This CDR3 comprises 14 residues. The CDR3 region is CASNLPSRSNEQFF. The CDR3 DNA is TGTGCCAGCAACCTACCCTCACGTTCCAATGAGCAGTTCTTC.

The table lists this clonotype with many counts. This chain joins TRBV19 and TRBJ2-1, with D possibly being TRBD1 or TRBD2 (5 bases each). V lost 6 bases, J lost 2 bases, and 20 bases lay in between. Germline V gene data show CDR1 as LNHDA and CDR2 as SQIVND (reference sequence). The CDR3 sequence is 17 residues long. In nucleotides, the CDR3 is TGTGCCAGTAGCCATCGGACTGACAGCCGGCCCTACAATGAGCAGTTCTTC. This encodes CASSHRTDSRPYNEQFF.